This TCR beta chain was obtained from a study of blood T cell repertoires in COVID-19. Whole-study context: Some COVID-19 samples were acute and others convalescent; all came from the United States, Italy and Spain. PBMCs, B-cell-depleted T cells, or T cells were the source of the cDNA or gDNA that made up the material.

Study processing details: For nucleated cells, counts were estimated from reference gene primer amplification. Profiling relied on immunoSEQ multiplex PCR, and the TCRdb table lists in-frame clones only, not all of them. The V and J calls and clone size come from that table; D and trimming were worked out from the DNA. The table has 100,000 to 150,000 clones, roughly 80% seen once. Germline trimming cut 4 bases from V and 1 base from J; bases unmatched to any gene: 10. The CDR3 runs to 16 residues. Germline V gene sequence: CDR1 SGHTS, CDR2 YDEGEE. The chain has TRBV5-8 and TRBJ1-1; 7 nucleotides line up with TRBD1. The clonotype originates from a human donor in a cohort sampled during active COVID-19. Input material: peripheral blood. CDR3 sequence reads: CASSPTGVAQNTEAFF. In DNA, the CDR3 is TGTGCCAGCAGCCCCACAGGGGTCGCTCAGAACACTGAAGCTTTCTTT.